The 25 T cell receptor beta chains reported below all come from one sample, sequenced in a study of molecular identifiers for immune sequencing clone quantification. TCRdb reanalysed the PCR reads using MiXCR and keeps one entry per CDR3 protein. The data hold 490,000 or so distinct CDR3 sequences, with about a fifth observed a single time. Source material: naive CD8+ T cells from blood, with Jurkat cell RNA spiked in. Described subset: FACS-sorted CD8+CD4-CCR7+CD45RA+ naive T cells. The receptors were gathered from a human donor in good health. Some libraries in this study had Jurkat cell RNA spiked in.

This clonotype came up a few times. The CDR3 loop is CASSPRAVQSNQPQHF. The CDR3, as DNA: TGTGCCAGCAGTCCCCGAGCGGTCCAGAGCAATCAGCCCCAGCATTTT. V gene TRBV12-3 or TRBV12-4 combines with J gene TRBJ1-5; no firm D call. The CDR3 loop spans 16 amino acids. Trimming took 5 bases from V and 1 from J, leaving 15 bases between them.

There are a few counts of this clonotype. The chain couples TRBV27 to TRBJ2-1, with 7 bases lining up with TRBD2. Germline V gene sequence: CDR1 MNHEY, CDR2 SMNVEV (reference sequence). V lost 0 bases, J lost 0 bases, and 2 bases stayed unmatched. This CDR3 comprises 16 residues. The CDR3 here is CASSLSGGSSYNEQFF. The CDR3 DNA reads TGTGCCAGCAGTTTATCAGGCGGGAGCTCCTACAATGAGCAGTTCTTC.

The CDR3 coding sequence is TGTGCCAGCAGCCCCGGCCGGGGGAAAGGACAATGGCAGTTCTTC. Amino acid sequence: CASSPGRGKGQWQFF. This chain uses TRBV7-9 with TRBJ2-1, with D perhaps matching TRBD2 (6 bases). V gave up 5 bases and J gave up 12 bases, with 23 bases separating them. This CDR3 has 15 amino acids. Per germline, CDR1 SEHNR and CDR2 FQNEAQ (reference sequence).

This clonotype was counted many times. This chain joins TRBV28 and TRBJ2-7; no clear D gene. Trimming took off 5 bases at V and 7 bases at J, with 30 bases between the two ends. CDR3 length: 18 residues. CDR1 and CDR2 (germline): MDHEN, SYDVKM. The CDR3 DNA is TGTGCCAGCAGTACCACCTCAACGGAGAGGCCCCCGTTACGGGAGCAGTACTTC. Protein sequence: CASSTTSTERPPLREQYF.

In its sample, this clonotype was seen a few times. The V call is TRBV3-1, the J call TRBJ2-6, with 7 nucleotides matching TRBD2. The germline V gene encodes CDR1 LGHDT and CDR2 YNNKEL (reference sequence). The V segment lost 4 bases and the J segment 4 bases; nucleotides outside the gene matches: 7. The CDR3 has 16 residues. The CDR3 sequence is CASSPQLARGANVLTF. CDR3 coding DNA: TGTGCCAGCAGCCCACAACTAGCGCGCGGGGCCAACGTCCTGACTTTC. The whole variable domain, filled in from reference TRBV3-1 and TRBJ2-6, reads DTAVSQTPKYLVTQMGNDKSIKCEQNLGHDTMYWYKQDSKKFLKIMFSYNNKELIINETVPNRFSPKSPDKAHLNLHINSLELGDSAVYFCASSPQLARGANVLTFGAGSRLTVL.

This clonotype occurred many times. The genes are TRBV7-9 and TRBJ2-5, with D perhaps matching TRBD2 (6 bases). This CDR3 has 15 amino acids. Per germline, CDR1 SEHNR and CDR2 FQNEAQ (reference sequence). Trimming removed 1 base from V and 2 bases from J, with 11 bases in between. CDR3 DNA sequence: TGTGCCAGCAGCTTAGGGTCCAGCGGGCAAGAGACCCAGTACTTC. It is translated as CASSLGSSGQETQYF. The full variable domain, in which reference TRBV7-9 and TRBJ2-5 provide the parts outside the CDR3, is DTGVSQNPRHKITKRGQNVTFRCDPISEHNRLYWYRQTLGQGPEFLTYFQNEAQLEKSRLLSDRFSAERPKGSFSTLEIQRTEQGDSAMYLCASSLGSSGQETQYFGPGTRLLVL.

This clonotype was counted at least ten times. The chain uses TRBV4-1 and TRBJ2-7; 7 bases line up with TRBD1. Trimming removed 2 bases from V and 4 bases from J; junction bases left unmatched: 5. In germline, CDR1 is MGHRA, CDR2 YSYEKL. The CDR3 runs 14 residues. The CDR3 is CASSQNRQGYEQYF. DNA for the CDR3: TGCGCCAGCAGCCAAAACCGACAGGGTTACGAGCAGTACTTC.

This clonotype occurred many times. The chain employs TRBV4-3 and TRBJ2-1; unclear D gene. V dropped 4 bases and J dropped 6 bases, with 19 bases sitting between them. The CDR3 is made up of 16 amino acids. The germline gives CDR1 LGHNA, CDR2 YSLEER. This CDR3 is CASSPYRARTVNEQFF. In DNA, the CDR3 is TGCGCCAGCAGCCCATACCGGGCCCGAACGGTCAATGAGCAGTTCTTC.

The chain carries TRBV30 and TRBJ1-1; D is unclear. The CDR3 is 13 residues long. The germline gives CDR1 GTSNPN, CDR2 SVGIG (reference sequence). Trimming shortened V by 0 bases and J by 5 bases, and 10 bases separated the two germline ends. DNA for the CDR3: TGTGCCTGGAGTGTCTTGTCGGGGACTGAAGCTTTCTTT. Residues: CAWSVLSGTEAFF. The full variable domain, its missing parts supplied by reference TRBV30 and TRBJ1-1, is SQTIHQWPATLVQPVGSPLSLECTVEGTSNPNLYWYRQAAGRGLQLLFYSVGIGQISSEVPQNLSASRPQDRQFILSSKKLLLSDSGFYLCAWSVLSGTEAFFGQGTRLTVV.

This clonotype was observed at least ten times. The rearrangement links TRBV18 to TRBJ2-3, with TRBD1 matching 10 bases. CDR3 length: 16 residues. V lost 3 bases, J lost 2 bases, and 5 bases stayed unmatched. The germline gives CDR1 KGHSH, CDR2 LQKENI. CDR3 loop: CASSPERQGATDTQYF. CDR3 sequence (DNA): TGTGCCAGCTCACCGGAGAGACAGGGGGCCACAGATACGCAGTATTTT.

The CDR3 loop reads CASSWGRRQDEQYF. The CDR3 region has the DNA TGTGCCAGCAGCTGGGGACGGAGACAGGACGAGCAGTACTTC. This chain links TRBV5-4 with TRBJ2-7, with D tentatively TRBD1 (6 bases). Trimming cost V 3 bases and J 5 bases, with 15 bases left between them. The CDR3 loop spans 14 amino acids. CDR1 is SGHNT, CDR2 YYREEE, per germline (reference sequence).

CDR3 sequence (DNA): TGCAGTGCGGCGCTAGCGGGGCCCACCGGGGAGCTGTTTTTT. This translates into CSAALAGPTGELFF. The rearrangement joins TRBV20-1 to TRBJ2-2; TRBD2 matches 9 bases. V shed 6 bases and J 4 bases; nucleotides not matched to a gene: 6. This CDR3 is built from 14 residues. The germline V gene encodes CDR1 DFQATT and CDR2 SNEGSKA (reference sequence).

Note on this clonotype: Being one base from a much bigger clone, this may be a read error. Lacking the conserved final phenylalanine or tryptophan, this CDR3 likely reflects a read error. The chain recombines TRBV5-4 with TRBJ2-6; TRBD1 matches 7 bases. J gave up 0 bases and V 3 bases, and 9 bases lay outside the gene matches. CDR3 length: 18 residues. Germline CDR1 is SGHNT and CDR2 is YYREEE (reference sequence). The CDR3 region is CASSSQPGQFSGANVLTY. CDR3 bases: TGTGCCAGCAGCTCGCAACCGGGACAGTTCTCTGGGGCCAACGTCCTGACTTAC.

The chain recombines TRBV18 with TRBJ2-2, with D possibly matching TRBD1 (6 bases). Looked up from germline, CDR1 is KGHSH and CDR2 is LQKENI. The germline V and J ends were trimmed by 7 bases and 4 bases, with 16 bases remaining between them. This CDR3 contains 15 residues. In nucleotides, the CDR3 is TGTGCCAGCTACCCCGGCAGGGGCGGCACCGGGGAGCTGTTTTTT. Its translation is CASYPGRGGTGELFF.

The chain carries TRBV7-9 and TRBJ1-1; D is possibly TRBD1 (5 bases). CDR3 length: 11 amino acids. Germline V lookup: CDR1 SEHNR, CDR2 FQNEAQ (reference sequence). Trimming removed 6 bases at V and 7 bases at J, with 9 bases between. CDR3 in amino acids: CASREGNEAFF. The CDR3 DNA sequence: TGTGCCAGCAGGGAGGGGAATGAAGCTTTCTTT.

The chain has TRBV6-6 and TRBJ1-2; D remains ambiguous. The germline V and J ends were trimmed by 2 bases and 4 bases, with 11 bases remaining between them. The CDR3 is 14 amino acids. The germline CDR1 and CDR2 sequences are MNHNY and SVGAGI (reference sequence). Here the CDR3 DNA reads TGTGCCAGCAGTTACGGGCGTTCTGGCTATGGCTACACCTTC. Its protein is CASSYGRSGYGYTF.

There are many counts of this clonotype. V usage is TRBV7-2 and J usage is TRBJ2-3; 7 bases are a match to TRBD1. The ends lost 2 bases at V and 3 bases at J; junction bases unmatched: 5. The CDR3 covers 15 residues. Germline V gene data show CDR1 as SGHTA and CDR2 as FQGNSA. CDR3 DNA: TGTGCCAGCAGCTTACAGGGGGTAGGGACAGATACGCAGTATTTT. Translated: CASSLQGVGTDTQYF.

The chain recombines TRBV7-9 with TRBJ2-1; 12 bases line up with TRBD2. The CDR3 is 18 residues long. V lost 5 bases to trimming and J lost 1 base; unmatched junction nucleotides: 9. Looked up from germline, CDR1 is SEHNR and CDR2 is FQNEAQ (reference sequence). The CDR3 DNA is TGTGCCAGCAGCCTAACCCGGACTAGCGGGGTTTCCTACAATGAGCAGTTCTTC. Protein product: CASSLTRTSGVSYNEQFF.

This clonotype was recorded a few times. The gene calls are TRBV28 and TRBJ1-5; D is uncertain. The CDR3 length is 15 residues. V was clipped by 7 bases and J by 0 bases, with 13 bases between them. From germline, CDR1 is MDHEN and CDR2 SYDVKM. The CDR3 loop reads CASTPGQVSNQPQHF. The CDR3 DNA sequence: TGTGCCAGCACCCCTGGCCAGGTTAGCAATCAGCCCCAGCATTTT.

This clonotype was recorded many times. The rearrangement uses TRBV5-1 and TRBJ2-7; possible D gene TRBD2, 6 bases. The CDR3 consists of 13 residues. Trimming removed 4 bases at V and 5 bases at J, with 13 bases between. Germline loops: CDR1 SGHRS, CDR2 YFSETQ. CDR3 nucleotides: TGCGCCAGCAGCGCCGCCGGGGGACACGAGCAGTACTTC. It specifies CASSAAGGHEQYF.

This clonotype was seen a handful of times. The rearrangement uses TRBV12-3 or TRBV12-4 and TRBJ2-7; D might be TRBD2 (6 bases). This CDR3 spans 15 amino acids. V shed 6 bases and J shed 2 bases, with 17 bases lying between them. For the CDR3, the DNA is TGTGCCAGCAGCCCAGAGACTAGTAACGCCTACGAGCAGTACTTC. Translating it yields CASSPETSNAYEQYF.

This clonotype was detected many times. The V gene is TRBV28, the J gene TRBJ2-7; TRBD2 matches at 10 bases. V was pared by 5 bases and J by 3 bases, with 7 bases of the junction left unmatched. The V gene's germline CDR1 is MDHEN and CDR2 SYDVKM. The CDR3 sequence is 15 residues long. DNA for the CDR3: TGTGCCAGCAGTCTTACCTGGACTAGCGGCTACGAGCAGTACTTC. It is translated as CASSLTWTSGYEQYF. The whole variable domain, filled in from reference TRBV28 and TRBJ2-7, reads DVKVTQSSRYLVKRTGEKVFLECVQDMDHENMFWYRQDPGLGLRLIYFSYDVKMKEKGDIPEGYSVSREKKERFSLILESASTNQTSMYLCASSLTWTSGYEQYFGPGTRLTVT.

Turning to this clonotype: A clone one base away is much larger, so this may be a read error. The chain carries TRBV29-1 and TRBJ2-7; the match to TRBD2 covers 8 bases. Germline V gene sequence: CDR1 SQVTM, CDR2 ANQGSEA. With V trimmed by 6 bases and J by 4 bases, 8 bases remained unmatched. This CDR3 comprises 13 residues. The CDR3 sequence: CSVPGLVGYEQYF. DNA for the CDR3: TGCAGCGTCCCGGGACTAGTGGGTTACGAGCAGTACTTC.

The rearrangement uses TRBV4-1 and TRBJ2-7; the match to TRBD1 covers 7 bases. This CDR3 region has 14 residues. V was clipped by 1 base and J by 3 bases; unmatched bases: 3. Looked up from germline, CDR1 is MGHRA and CDR2 is YSYEKL. For the CDR3, the DNA is TGCGCCAGCAGCCAAGTGAACAGGGGCTACGAGCAGTACTTC. Amino acids: CASSQVNRGYEQYF.

This clonotype appeared many times. This chain links TRBV27 with TRBJ2-7, with unresolved D. Germline-derived CDR1 and CDR2 are MNHEY and SMNVEV (reference sequence). The V gene lost 3 bases and the J gene lost 2 bases, with 8 bases spanning the gap. CDR3 length: 13 residues. In DNA, the CDR3 is TGTGCCAGCAGTTTGACGGTCGCCTACGAGCAGTACTTC. Translated, it gives CASSLTVAYEQYF.